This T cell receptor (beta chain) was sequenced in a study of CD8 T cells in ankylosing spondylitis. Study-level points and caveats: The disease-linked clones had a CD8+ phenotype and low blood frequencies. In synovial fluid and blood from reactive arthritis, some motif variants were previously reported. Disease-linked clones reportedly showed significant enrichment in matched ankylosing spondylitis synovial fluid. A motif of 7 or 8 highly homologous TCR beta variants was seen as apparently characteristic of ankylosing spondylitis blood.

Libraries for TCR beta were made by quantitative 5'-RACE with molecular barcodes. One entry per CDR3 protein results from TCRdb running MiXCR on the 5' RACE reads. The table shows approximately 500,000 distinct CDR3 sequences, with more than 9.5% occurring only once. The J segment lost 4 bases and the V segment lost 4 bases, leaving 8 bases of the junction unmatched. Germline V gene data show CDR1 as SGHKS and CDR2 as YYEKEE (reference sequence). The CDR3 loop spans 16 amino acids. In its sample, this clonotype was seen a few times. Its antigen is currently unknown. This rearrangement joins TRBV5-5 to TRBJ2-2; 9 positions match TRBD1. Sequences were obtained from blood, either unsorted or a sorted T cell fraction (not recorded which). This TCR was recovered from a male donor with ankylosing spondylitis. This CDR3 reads CASSPGDRVRTGELFF. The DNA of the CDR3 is TGTGCCAGCAGCCCGGGGGACAGGGTGCGCACCGGGGAGCTGTTTTTT.